Listed here are 29 T cell receptor beta chains from one sample, sequenced in a study of identical twins listed by TCRdb under 2016. The library was built by means of 5' RACE. The sequencer listed for this sample is Illumina HiSeq 2000. TCRdb reanalyzed the raw reads on its own, using fastp at Q25 for trimming and MiXCR for clone calling, and kept in-frame beta chains. Every entry covers one CDR3 protein and lists the most common genes and DNA from its rows. Across this sample there are about 900,000 distinct CDR3 sequences, with approximately 13% seen only once. Of the sample, around 1.6% is held by the ten largest clones. These data are also associated with another study on yellow fever vaccine responses in identical twins.

Sequencing was carried out using PBMCs. Source of these receptors: a woman aged 18 to 35 in good health.

This chain connects TRBV7-8 to TRBJ2-3, with D maybe TRBD2 (7 bases). The CDR3 covers 15 residues. In germline, CDR1 is SGHVS, CDR2 FQNEAQ. Trimming left V 5 bases short and J 6 bases short, with 18 bases between. In DNA, the CDR3 is TGTGCCAGCAGCCCTGGGGGGGCGGGACGGGATACGCAGTATTTT. This codes for CASSPGGAGRDTQYF.

The chain joins TRBV29-1 to TRBJ2-1, with a tentative D call TRBD1 (6 bases). Trimming left V 4 bases short and J 8 bases short, with 27 bases between. The CDR3 runs 17 residues. Germline V CDR1 and CDR2: SQVTM, ANQGSEA. The CDR3 DNA reads TGCAGCGTTGTCCTCCGGGGTGAACAGGGTCGGGGCCATGAGCAGTTCTTC. This gives the protein CSVVLRGEQGRGHEQFF.

This clonotype was counted only a few times. The rearrangement joins TRBV28 to TRBJ2-7; D is unclear. CDR1 and CDR2 from the germline V gene are MDHEN and SYDVKM. V shed 3 bases and J shed 4 bases, with 10 bases lying between them. CDR3 length: 13 amino acids. CDR3 sequence (DNA): TGTGCCAGCAGTTTGAGGAACAGTTACGAGCAGTACGTC. Encoded protein: CASSLRNSYEQYV.

This sequence joins TRBV5-6 and TRBJ2-5, with D possibly being TRBD2 (5 bases). The CDR3 runs to 13 residues. CDR1 is SGHDT and CDR2 is YYEEEE in the germline V gene. Trimming cost V 4 bases and J 5 bases, with 12 bases left between them. CDR3 DNA sequence: TGTGCCAGCAGCCCGATCGGGGTGGAGACCCAGTACTTC. As protein: CASSPIGVETQYF. Together with reference TRBV5-6 and TRBJ2-5, the CDR3 gives the full variable domain: DAGVTQSPTHLIKTRGQQVTLRCSPKSGHDTVSWYQQALGQGPQFIFQYYEEEERQRGNFPDRFSGHQFPNYSSELNVNALLLGDSALYLCASSPIGVETQYFGPGTRLLVL.

The J gene is TRBJ1-4, the V gene TRBV7-9; the match to TRBD1 covers 9 bases. There are 15 residues in the CDR3. With V trimmed by 5 bases and J by 6 bases, 7 bases remained unmatched. Per germline, CDR1 SEHNR and CDR2 FQNEAQ (reference sequence). The CDR3 spells CASSLGQGRDEKLFF. DNA for the CDR3: TGTGCCAGCAGCCTAGGACAGGGGCGAGATGAAAAACTGTTTTTT.

This clonotype has only a few counts. Here the CDR3 DNA reads TGTGCCAGCACGGGGGACAACTATGGCTACACCTTC. Protein: CASTGDNYGYTF. The chain is built from TRBV6-6 and TRBJ1-2; weak D call: TRBD1 (5 bases). The CDR3 has 12 residues. Germline CDR1 reads MNHNY; CDR2 reads SVGAGI (reference sequence). The germline V and J ends were trimmed by 7 bases and 2 bases, with 8 bases remaining between them.

This clonotype appeared many times. The rearrangement joins TRBV4-1 to TRBJ2-4; 7 bases match TRBD1. The V gene end was trimmed by 3 bases and the J gene end by 4 bases; junction bases not matched to a gene: 9. The CDR3 spans 16 residues. Germline-derived CDR1 and CDR2 are MGHRA and YSYEKL. In nucleotides, the CDR3 is TGCGCCAGCAGCCAGTTTGGGGGACAGTCGAAAAACATTCAGTACTTC. As protein: CASSQFGGQSKNIQYF.

This clonotype came up a few times. The rearrangement joins TRBV25-1 to TRBJ1-3, with a possible D match to TRBD1 (6 bases). Germline assignment: CDR1 MGHDK and CDR2 SYGVNS. The CDR3 runs to 13 residues. With 6 bases removed from V and 7 bases from J, the gap between germline ends came to 13 bases. CDR3 protein: CASSTGFGNTIYF. CDR3 DNA: TGTGCCAGCAGCACAGGGTTTGGTAACACCATATATTTT.

The V and J genes are TRBV24-1 and TRBJ2-5; TRBD1 agrees at 7 bases. After removal of 9 bases from V and 1 base from J, the junction contained 10 bases not matched to a gene. The germline V gene encodes CDR1 KGHDR and CDR2 SFDVKD. The CDR3 runs to 15 residues. CDR3 DNA: TGTGCCACCGGAACCTCAGGGACAGCCCAAGAGACCCAGTACTTC. This sequence encodes CATGTSGTAQETQYF.

This clonotype was recorded many times. The V gene is TRBV12-3 or TRBV12-4, the J gene TRBJ2-1; 7 nucleotides agree with TRBD2. The CDR3 covers 15 residues. V lost 5 bases, J lost 4 bases, and 8 bases stayed unmatched. For the CDR3, the DNA is TGTGCCAGCAGTCTTAAGGAGCGGGGATACAATGAGCAGTTCTTC. Protein sequence: CASSLKERGYNEQFF.

The count of this clonotype is one. This may be a read error, as it is one base from a much larger clone. The V gene is TRBV5-5, the J gene TRBJ2-3; D is unclear. Germline V gives CDR1 SGHKS, CDR2 YYEKEE (reference sequence). This CDR3 is 17 amino acids long. Trimming took 2 bases from V and 2 from J, leaving 18 bases between them. CDR3 bases: TGTGCCAGCAGCTTTGGAACCTCGCAGTCGTTCACAGATACGCAGTATTTT. Its protein product is CASSFGTSQSFTDTQYF.

This clonotype appeared many times. V and J are TRBV7-6 and TRBJ2-7; no firm D call. V shed 6 bases and J shed 7 bases, with 13 bases lying between them. CDR1 is SGHVS and CDR2 is FNYEAQ in the germline V gene. The CDR3 sequence is 12 residues long. Here the CDR3 DNA reads TGTGCCAGCAGTCCACTGTCTAGGGAGCAGTACTTC. Its translation is CASSPLSREQYF.

This clonotype came up a few times. This chain uses TRBV7-2 with TRBJ2-3; no definite D call. Trimming removed 2 bases at V and 6 bases at J, with 12 bases between. Germline V gene lookup returns CDR1 SGHTA and CDR2 FQGNSA. The CDR3 runs 14 residues. This CDR3 reads CASSLSPAPDTQYF. The CDR3 DNA reads TGTGCCAGCAGCTTATCCCCCGCCCCCGATACGCAGTATTTT.

This clonotype has a handful of counts. The V and J genes are TRBV20-1 and TRBJ2-1, with D maybe TRBD1 (6 bases). The CDR3 sequence is 14 residues long. Germline CDR1 reads DFQATT; CDR2 reads SNEGSKA (reference sequence). Trimming took off 3 bases at V and 3 bases at J, with 12 bases between the two ends. CDR3 residues: CSASRGPIYNEQFF. The CDR3 DNA follows: TGCAGTGCTAGCAGGGGACCCATCTACAATGAGCAGTTCTTC.

This clonotype was seen ten or more times. The chain employs TRBV2 and TRBJ2-2; 7 bases fit TRBD1. Germline CDR1 reads SNHLY; CDR2 reads FYNNEI. The CDR3 is 17 amino acids. The J segment lost 2 bases and the V segment lost 3 bases, leaving 9 bases of the junction unmatched. As DNA, the CDR3 is TGTGCCAGCAGTGATATTAAAGGGACAGTAAACACCGGGGAGCTGTTTTTT. Translation gives CASSDIKGTVNTGELFF.

The V and J genes are TRBV7-9 and TRBJ1-1; perhaps TRBD1 as D (6 bases). This CDR3 is 13 amino acids long. Trimming cost V 5 bases and J 10 bases, with 17 bases left between them. Germline V gene data show CDR1 as SEHNR and CDR2 as FQNEAQ (reference sequence). CDR3 protein: CASSPPGHEGAFF. In DNA form, the CDR3 reads TGTGCCAGCAGCCCACCGGGACACGAGGGAGCTTTCTTT.

V gene TRBV9 combines with J gene TRBJ2-3; the D gene could be TRBD1 or TRBD2 (6 bases each). Germline V lookup: CDR1 SGDLS, CDR2 YYNGEE. Trimming shortened V by 4 bases and J by 6 bases, and 15 bases separated the two germline ends. This CDR3 contains 14 residues. CDR3 in DNA: TGTGCCAGCAGCACCGACAGGAGGGCGGATACGCAGTATTTT. This translates into CASSTDRRADTQYF.

This clonotype was counted once. This may arise from a read error, as a much more abundant clone is one base away. V and J are TRBV7-3 and TRBJ2-2; TRBD2 is a possible D gene (5 bases). The germline CDR1 and CDR2 sequences are SGHTA and FQGTGA. This CDR3 spans 13 amino acids. CDR3 protein: CASSPDNTGELVF. CDR3 DNA sequence: TGTGCCAGCAGCCCCGATAACACCGGGGAGCTGGTTTTT.

This clonotype has just a few counts. The genes are TRBV5-8 and TRBJ2-1; D is possibly TRBD1 (5 bases). V lost 7 bases to trimming and J lost 7 bases, with 24 bases between them. The CDR3 has 16 amino acids. From germline, CDR1 is SGHTS and CDR2 YDEGEE. The CDR3 coding sequence is TGTGCCAGCCTTAGTCAGGGTTATTGGGTTTTGAATGAGCAGTTCTTC. Translated, it gives CASLSQGYWVLNEQFF.

The table lists this clonotype with a few counts. The V gene is TRBV10-2, the J gene TRBJ1-6; TRBD1 agrees at 7 bases. This CDR3 region has 13 residues. V gave up 6 bases and J gave up 10 bases; unmatched junction bases: 6. Germline V lookup: CDR1 WSHSY, CDR2 SAAADI. CDR3 sequence: CASRPTGVSPLHF. The CDR3 DNA follows: TGCGCCAGCAGGCCCACAGGGGTATCACCCCTCCACTTT.

There are a few counts of this clonotype. This rearrangement joins TRBV10-3 to TRBJ2-5; TRBD1 agrees at 9 bases. The CDR3 runs 14 residues. Germline V gives CDR1 ENHRY, CDR2 SYGVKD. The J segment lost 5 bases and the V segment lost 4 bases, leaving 5 bases of the junction unmatched. The CDR3 DNA reads TGTGCCATCAGTGGACAGGGGGAATGGGAGACCCAGTACTTC. It codes for CAISGQGEWETQYF.

The chain joins TRBV3-1 to TRBJ2-3; D is possibly TRBD1 or TRBD2 (5 bases each). The ends were cut back, 3 bases at V and 2 bases at J, with 12 bases in the middle. CDR1 and CDR2 from the germline V gene are LGHDT and YNNKEL (reference sequence). The CDR3 covers 15 residues. In DNA form, the CDR3 reads TGTGCCAGCAGCCACCAGGGAGTTCCCACAGATACGCAGTATTTT. It specifies CASSHQGVPTDTQYF.

The rearrangement joins TRBV2 to TRBJ1-6; a weak D match, TRBD1 (6 bases). Trimming pared 6 bases from V and 9 bases from J, leaving 15 bases between. This CDR3 is 14 amino acids long. CDR1 SNHLY and CDR2 FYNNEI come from the germline V gene. This CDR3 reads CASRPRDTTSPLHF. CDR3 sequence (DNA): TGTGCCAGCAGACCAAGGGACACCACTTCACCCCTCCACTTT.

This clonotype was observed a handful of times. V usage is TRBV2 and J usage is TRBJ2-3, with D perhaps matching TRBD1 (6 bases). The CDR3 spans 13 residues. Trimming removed 3 bases at V and 6 bases at J, with 10 bases between. CDR1 SNHLY and CDR2 FYNNEI come from the germline V gene. This CDR3 is CASSDTGRDTQYF. The CDR3 nucleotides read TGTGCCAGCAGTGATACAGGGCGGGATACGCAGTATTTT.

This clonotype was seen ten or more times. The rearrangement uses TRBV12-3 or TRBV12-4 and TRBJ1-2; perhaps TRBD1 as D (5 bases). Trimming pared 3 bases from V and 2 bases from J, leaving 19 bases between. The CDR3 is 17 residues long. Here the CDR3 DNA reads TGTGCCAGCAGTTTTAATGGTGGGGCGGGCTCGAACTATGGCTACACCTTC. It is translated as CASSFNGGAGSNYGYTF.

In its sample, this clonotype was seen many times. This chain uses TRBV15 with TRBJ2-3, with 11 bases aligning to TRBD1. There are 16 residues in the CDR3. With 10 bases clipped from V and 7 bases from J, the junction kept 16 bases outside the gene matches. Germline V gives CDR1 LNHNV, CDR2 YYDKDF (reference sequence). This CDR3 is CAIAHNYGTGGNTQYF. CDR3 nucleotides: TGTGCCATCGCCCACAATTACGGGACAGGGGGGAATACGCAGTATTTT.

This sequence joins TRBV20-1 and TRBJ2-5; TRBD1 matches 7 bases. The CDR3 consists of 12 residues. Germline assignment: CDR1 DFQATT and CDR2 SNEGSKA (reference sequence). The junction had 6 bases not matched to a gene; V was cut back by 6 bases and J by 5 bases. The CDR3 protein is CSADRVGETQYF. The CDR3 coding sequence is TGCAGTGCAGACAGGGTCGGGGAGACCCAGTACTTC.

As DNA, the CDR3 is TGTGCCAGCAGTTCCGCTGATCAGGGGGCCGGACACTACACCGGGGAGCTGTTTTTT. It translates to CASSSADQGAGHYTGELFF. V is TRBV12-3 or TRBV12-4 and J is TRBJ2-2; 8 bases are a match to TRBD1. The CDR3 covers 19 residues. Trimming cost V 4 bases and J 3 bases; bases outside gene matches: 16.

Details on this clonotype: A much larger clone differs by one base, so this may be a read error. V gene TRBV15 combines with J gene TRBJ1-1; D remains unclear. Germline V CDR1 and CDR2: LNHNV, YYDKDF (reference sequence). This CDR3 contains 13 residues. Trimming left V 1 base short and J 0 bases short, with 3 bases between. The CDR3 here is CATSRVLNTEAFF. The CDR3 coding sequence is TGTGCCACCAGCAGAGTCTTGAACACTGAAGCTTTCTTT. The entire variable domain, with the rest obtained from reference TRBV15 and TRBJ1-1, is as follows: DAMVIQNPRYQVTQFGKPVTLSCSQTLNHNVMYWYQQKSSQAPKLLFHYYDKDFNNEADTPDNFQSRRPNTSFCFLDIRSPGLGDTAMYLCATSRVLNTEAFFGQGTRLTVV.